The rows below give T cell receptor beta chains drawn from one sample of a study of OX40 agonist ivuxolimab in advanced cancers. Data came from immunoSEQ multiplex PCR; TCRdb stores just in-frame clones and leaves some out. The sample lists over 70,000 clones, about 88% occurring once. The specimen was CD4+ or CD8+ T cells sorted from blood, collected in a trial of the OX40 agonist ivuxolimab. Receptors were obtained from an adult with an advanced solid tumor such as melanoma, head and neck, liver or kidney cancer. Both conserved end residues are part of each CDR3. D genes are given only for firm matches. Expanded clones get a size class; other rows say once, few or many, or leave the size out.

D: NA
V: TRBV5-6
size: NA
J: TRBJ1-3
DNA: TGTGCCAGCTTGAGGGCAGGGGACCTCTCTGGAAACACCATATATTTT
CDR3: CASLRAGDLSGNTIYF

D: TRBD1
V: TRBV19
size: NA
J: TRBJ2-7
DNA: TGTGCCAGTAGCCCTCGAGACAGGGCCGAGCAGTACTTC
CDR3: CASSPRDRAEQYF

D: NA
V: TRBV5-1
size: NA
J: TRBJ2-1
DNA: TGCGCCAGCAGCTTGGCGGCTAGCATTGATGAGCAGTTCTTC
CDR3: CASSLAASIDEQFF

D: NA
V: TRBV7-9
size: once
J: TRBJ2-7
DNA: TGTGCCAGCAGCTTAGCGGTCCGGGGCGAGCAGTACTTC
CDR3: CASSLAVRGEQYF

D: NA
V: TRBV5-4
size: NA
J: TRBJ1-6
DNA: TGTGCCAGCTTGCGGGGACCTTCACCCCTCCACTTT
CDR3: CASLRGPSPLHF

D: NA
V: TRBV7-9
size: NA
J: TRBJ2-7
DNA: TGTGCCAGCAGCTTAGTTTCTTACGAGCAGTACTTC
CDR3: CASSLVSYEQYF

D: NA
V: TRBV11-3
size: NA
J: TRBJ2-1
DNA: TGTGCCAGCAGCTTCTCTAACACCGGGACATACAATGAGCAGTTCTTC
CDR3: CASSFSNTGTYNEQFF

D: NA
V: TRBV7-2
size: NA
J: TRBJ2-1
DNA: TGTGCCAGCAGCTTACTAGCCCAAACCTTAGGACGGTTCTTC
CDR3: CASSLLAQTLGRFF

D: NA
V: TRBV19
size: once
J: TRBJ1-5
DNA: TGTGCCAGTAGGGAGGGGGGGGGCGGTCAGCCCCAGCATTTT
CDR3: CASREGGGGQPQHF

D: NA
V: TRBV10-3
size: NA
J: TRBJ1-6
DNA: TGTGCTACGCTCAGGGATGATAATTCACCCCTCCACTTT
CDR3: CATLRDDNSPLHF

D: TRBD1
V: TRBV11-3
size: few
J: TRBJ2-5
DNA: TGTGCCAGCAGCTCCGGGACAGGGGTAGTGACCCAGTACTTC
CDR3: CASSSGTGVVTQYF

D: TRBD1
V: TRBV10-2
size: NA
J: TRBJ1-5
DNA: TGCGCCAGCAGTCAACAGGGGGAACAGCCCCAGCATTTT
CDR3: CASSQQGEQPQHF

D: NA
V: TRBV4-3
size: NA
J: TRBJ2-2
DNA: TGCGCCAGCAGCCAAGATGTTTCCGGGGAGCTGTTTTTT
CDR3: CASSQDVSGELFF

D: NA
V: TRBV7-8
size: NA
J: TRBJ1-6
DNA: TGTGCCAGCAGCTTAGAGGGGGATAGCTCCTATAATTCACCCCTCCACTTT
CDR3: CASSLEGDSSYNSPLHF

D: NA
V: TRBV11-1
size: NA
J: TRBJ2-7
DNA: TGTGCCAGCAGCGCCGGACTTGCCTACGAGCAGTACTTC
CDR3: CASSAGLAYEQYF

D: NA
V: TRBV7-6
size: NA
J: TRBJ1-6
DNA: TGTGCCAGCAGCCAGGACGGGGCGGTATCACCCCTCCACTTT
CDR3: CASSQDGAVSPLHF

D: NA
V: TRBV27
size: NA
J: TRBJ2-1
DNA: TGTGCCAGCAGTTTACCGGACAGCTACAATGAGCAGTTCTTC
CDR3: CASSLPDSYNEQFF

D: NA
V: TRBV5-4
size: NA
J: TRBJ2-4
DNA: TGTGCCAGCACCTCGGCGACTCTAGGGGGGCATGCCAAAAACATTCAGTACTTC
CDR3: CASTSATLGGHAKNIQYF

D: NA
V: TRBV5-5
size: NA
J: TRBJ1-4
DNA: TGTGCCAGCAGCTTCCTTCGGACGGCAACTAATGAAAAACTGTTTTTT
CDR3: CASSFLRTATNEKLFF

D: NA
V: TRBV4-3
size: few
J: TRBJ1-2
DNA: TGCGCCAGCAGCCAAGAATTGCGGGGAGGCTATGGCTACACCTTC
CDR3: CASSQELRGGYGYTF

D: NA
V: TRBV5-1
size: NA
J: TRBJ1-4
DNA: TGCGCCAGCAGCCAAGGGCGTGCAGGAAAACTGTTTTTT
CDR3: CASSQGRAGKLFF

D: NA
V: TRBV12-5
size: NA
J: TRBJ2-7
DNA: TGTGCTAGTGGTTTGGTAATCCGGCAAGCTGGTTACGAGCAGTACTTC
CDR3: CASGLVIRQAGYEQYF

D: NA
V: TRBV5-1
size: NA
J: TRBJ1-4
DNA: TGCGCCAGCAGCTTCAGGGACCTTAATGAAAAACTGTTTTTT
CDR3: CASSFRDLNEKLFF

D: NA
V: TRBV10-3
size: NA
J: TRBJ2-3
DNA: TGTGCCATCAGTGAGGCAGATACGCAGTATTTT
CDR3: CAISEADTQYF

D: TRBD1
V: TRBV18
size: NA
J: TRBJ2-7
DNA: TGTGCCAGCTCATTGGACAGGGCCTCCTACGAGCAGTACTTC
CDR3: CASSLDRASYEQYF

D: NA
V: TRBV21-1
size: NA
J: TRBJ1-2
DNA: TGTGCCAGCTCGGAGGGTCGGTATGGCTACACCTTC
CDR3: CASSEGRYGYTF

D: TRBD2
V: TRBV6-1
size: NA
J: TRBJ2-2
DNA: TGTGCCAGCACCCCGGTGCGGGGGAGGACCGGGGAGCTGTTTTTT
CDR3: CASTPVRGRTGELFF

D: NA
V: TRBV5-4
size: NA
J: TRBJ2-1
DNA: TGTGCCAGCAGCGCCTCGCTACTAGGGGGGGCTGGTGAGCAGTTCTTC
CDR3: CASSASLLGGAGEQFF

D: TRBD1
V: TRBV5-1
size: NA
J: TRBJ2-3
DNA: TGCGCCAGCAGCTTGTTCGGACAGGGGGGTGCAGATACGCAGTATTTT
CDR3: CASSLFGQGGADTQYF

D: TRBD2
V: TRBV2
size: NA
J: TRBJ2-3
DNA: TGTGCCAGCAGACTAGCGGGGGGGCCGCCAGATACGCAGTATTTT
CDR3: CASRLAGGPPDTQYF

D: NA
V: TRBV12-2
size: NA
J: TRBJ2-5
DNA: TGTGCAAGTCGCTTAGTGAAGAACCTTGGCCAAGAGACCCAGTACTTC
CDR3: CASRLVKNLGQETQYF

D: NA
V: TRBV7-8
size: NA
J: TRBJ1-1
DNA: TGTGCCAGCAGCTTAGTGGTATCGGACACTGAAGCTTTCTTT
CDR3: CASSLVVSDTEAFF

D: TRBD1
V: TRBV6-1
size: NA
J: TRBJ2-7
DNA: TGTGCCGCCCGACAGGGTCCCCATCGAGACGAGCAGTACTTC
CDR3: CAARQGPHRDEQYF

D: TRBD1
V: TRBV18
size: NA
J: TRBJ1-1
DNA: TGTGCCAGCTCACCACGGGACAGGGGAGACACTGAAGCTTTCTTT
CDR3: CASSPRDRGDTEAFF